The 6 T cell receptor beta chains in this list originate from one sample, sequenced in a study of T cells after somatic rescue of genetic block. Using immunoSEQ multiplex PCR, the repertoire was profiled, and TCRdb retains in-frame clones only, with some absent. The sample carries approximately 78,000 clones, roughly 88% recorded once. Input material: peripheral blood mononuclear cells (PBMCs). The receptors derive from a man aged 25-45 years.

The chain uses TRBV7-9 and TRBJ1-4; D perhaps matches TRBD1 (6 bases). V shed 6 bases and J shed 7 bases, with 12 bases lying between them. This CDR3 contains 13 residues. CDR1 and CDR2 (germline): SEHNR, FQNEAQ (reference sequence). The CDR3 loop reads CASRGSGAEKLFF. CDR3 nucleotides: TGTGCCAGCAGGGGGTCGGGGGCTGAAAAACTGTTTTTT.

The chain has TRBV7-9 and TRBJ1-2; tentative D call: TRBD1 (6 bases). CDR3 length equals 14 residues. From germline, CDR1 is SEHNR and CDR2 FQNEAQ (reference sequence). V was pared by 5 bases and J by 2 bases, with 12 bases between. CDR3 nucleotides: TGTGCCAGCAGCCCCGGGACACTAAACTATGGCTACACCTTC. Its protein product is CASSPGTLNYGYTF.

In its sample, this clone was seen once. This chain links TRBV6-1 with TRBJ1-5; D gene unclear. The CDR3 is made up of 14 amino acids. V was trimmed by 2 bases and J by 3 bases, leaving 8 bases between them. Germline V lookup: CDR1 MNHNS, CDR2 SASEGT. CDR3 sequence reads: CASSESGNNQPQHF. CDR3 in DNA: TGTGCCAGCAGTGAATCTGGCAACAATCAGCCCCAGCATTTT.

The chain links TRBV6-5 to TRBJ1-1; 11 bases are a match to TRBD1. Germline values: CDR1 MNHEY, CDR2 SVGAGI. The CDR3 runs to 13 residues. Trimming at V came to 9 bases and at J to 3 bases, leaving 3 bases not matched to a gene. The CDR3 DNA sequence: TGTGCCAGTTGGACAGGGGGCTACACTGAAGCTTTCTTT. This translates into CASWTGGYTEAFF.

In its sample, this clone was seen once. The J gene is TRBJ2-7, the V gene TRBV7-9; 8 bases are shared with TRBD2. Germline V CDR1 and CDR2: SEHNR, FQNEAQ (reference sequence). Unmatched junction bases numbered 2, after V lost 5 bases and J lost 2 bases. The CDR3 spans 13 residues. CDR3: CASSPGGAYEQYF. The CDR3 DNA sequence: TGTGCCAGCAGCCCGGGGGGGGCCTACGAGCAGTACTTC.

This clone was observed a single time. V is TRBV6-1 and J is TRBJ2-1; tentative D call: TRBD2 (5 bases). Germline assignment: CDR1 MNHNS and CDR2 SASEGT. The CDR3 length is 12 residues. Deletions cut 11 bases from V and 0 bases from J, with 8 bases between. In nucleotides, the CDR3 is TGTGCCGGAGGCCTCTCCTACAATGAGCAGTTCTTC. Protein sequence: CAGGLSYNEQFF.